The T cell receptor beta chain under discussion was sequenced for a study of OX40 agonist ivuxolimab in advanced cancers. Germline assignment: CDR1 MNHNS and CDR2 SASEGT. Trimming pared 1 base from V and 3 bases from J, leaving 14 bases between. The CDR3 contains 16 residues. Assay used: immunoSEQ multiplex PCR; TCRdb lists only in-frame clones, some missing. The data show 70,000 to 80,000 clones, about nine tenths seen once. The sequenced sample was CD4+ or CD8+ T cells sorted from blood, obtained in a trial of the OX40 agonist ivuxolimab. This clonotype originated in an adult with an advanced solid tumor such as melanoma, head and neck, liver or kidney cancer. The gene calls are TRBV6-1 and TRBJ2-3; D not certain. The CDR3 nucleotides read TGTGCCAGCAGTGAAGACCCCCTGTCGGTAACAGATACGCAGTATTTT. Encoded protein: CASSEDPLSVTDTQYF.